This TCR beta chain was identified during a study of blood T cell repertoires in COVID-19. Here immunoSEQ multiplex PCR was the method, and the copy in TCRdb shows in-frame clones only, minus some. The table includes some 240,000 clones, roughly 81% detected once. The sequence derives from a woman in her forties or fifties who had been exposed to COVID-19. The sample comprised PBMCs or T cells enriched from blood (not recorded which).

For the CDR3, the DNA is TGTGCCAGCAGCAAATGTGCGGAGGTTACGACGGACTATGGCTACACCTTC. It translates to CASSKCAEVTTDYGYTF. This chain connects TRBV21-1 to TRBJ1-2. TRBV21-1 is assigned pseudogene status. The CDR3 is 17 amino acids.